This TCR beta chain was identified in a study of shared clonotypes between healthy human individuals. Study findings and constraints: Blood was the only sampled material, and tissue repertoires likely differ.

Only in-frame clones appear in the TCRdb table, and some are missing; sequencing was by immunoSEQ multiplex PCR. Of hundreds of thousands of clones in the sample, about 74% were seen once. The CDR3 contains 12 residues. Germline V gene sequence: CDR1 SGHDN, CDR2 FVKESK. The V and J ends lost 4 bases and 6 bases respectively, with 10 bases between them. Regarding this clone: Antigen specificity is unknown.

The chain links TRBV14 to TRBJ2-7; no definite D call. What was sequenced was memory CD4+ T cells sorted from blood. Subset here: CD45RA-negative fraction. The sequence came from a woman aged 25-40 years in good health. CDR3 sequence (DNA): TGTGCCAGCAGCCCCAGTAGGATCGAGCAGTACTTC. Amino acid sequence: CASSPSRIEQYF.